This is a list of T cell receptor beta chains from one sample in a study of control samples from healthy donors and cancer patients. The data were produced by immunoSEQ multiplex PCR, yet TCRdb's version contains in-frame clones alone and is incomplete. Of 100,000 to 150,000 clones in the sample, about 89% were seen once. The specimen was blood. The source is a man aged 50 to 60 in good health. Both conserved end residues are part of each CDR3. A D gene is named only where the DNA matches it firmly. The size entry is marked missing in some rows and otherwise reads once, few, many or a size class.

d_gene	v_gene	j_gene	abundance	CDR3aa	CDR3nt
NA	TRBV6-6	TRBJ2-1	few	CASRHGGYSYNEQFF	TGTGCCAGCAGGCACGGGGGATACTCCTACAATGAGCAGTTCTTC
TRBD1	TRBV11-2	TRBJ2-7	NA	CASSDLRRQGLEQYF	TGTGCCAGCAGCGACCTCCGAAGACAGGGCCTCGAGCAGTACTTC
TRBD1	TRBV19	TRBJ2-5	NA	CASSSGTGVRTQYF	TGTGCCAGTAGCAGCGGGACAGGGGTAAGGACCCAGTACTTC
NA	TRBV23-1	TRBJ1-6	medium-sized	CASSHPGVGPGNSPLHF	TGCGCCAGCAGTCACCCGGGGGTGGGGCCGGGGAATTCACCCCTCCACTTT
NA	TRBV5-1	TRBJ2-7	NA	CASSVTGPVYYEQYF	TGCGCCAGCAGCGTGACGGGACCCGTATACTACGAGCAGTACTTC
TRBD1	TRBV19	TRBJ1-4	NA	CASSTQGAPNEKLFF	TGTGCCAGTAGTACACAGGGGGCGCCTAATGAAAAACTGTTTTTT
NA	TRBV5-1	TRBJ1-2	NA	CASSLEGNGYTF	TGCGCCAGCAGCTTGGAAGGGAATGGCTACACCTTC
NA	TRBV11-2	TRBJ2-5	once	CASSLERKETQYF	TGTGCCAGCAGCTTAGAAAGAAAAGAGACCCAGTACTTC
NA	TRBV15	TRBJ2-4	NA	CATRDREGVGIQYF	TGTGCCACCAGGGACAGGGAGGGGGTCGGCATTCAGTACTTC
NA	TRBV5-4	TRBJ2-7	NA	CASSLRTDEQYF	TGTGCCAGCAGCTTGAGAACAGACGAGCAGTACTTC
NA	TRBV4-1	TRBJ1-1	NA	CASSQGGVPNTEAFF	TGCGCCAGCAGCCAAGGCGGGGTCCCGAACACTGAAGCTTTCTTT
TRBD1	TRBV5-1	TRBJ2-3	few	CASSSGQGGVTDTQYF	TGCGCCAGCAGCAGCGGACAGGGAGGCGTCACAGATACGCAGTATTTT
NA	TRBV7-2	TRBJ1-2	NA	CASSLDSYGYTF	TGTGCCAGCAGCTTAGACAGCTATGGCTACACCTTC
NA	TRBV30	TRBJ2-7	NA	CAWRNSYEQYF	TGTGCCTGGAGAAATAGCTACGAGCAGTACTTC
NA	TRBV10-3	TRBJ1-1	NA	CAISESNRVGTEAFF	TGTGCCATCAGTGAGTCGAACAGGGTCGGTACTGAAGCTTTCTTT
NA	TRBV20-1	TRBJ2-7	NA	CSASVGHEQYF	TGCAGTGCTAGTGTTGGCCACGAGCAGTACTTC
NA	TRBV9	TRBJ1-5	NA	CASSAEGRDQPQHF	TGTGCCAGCAGCGCCGAGGGTAGGGATCAGCCCCAGCATTTT
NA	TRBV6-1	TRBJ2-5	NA	CASSELGDQETQYF	TGTGCCAGCAGTGAACTCGGGGACCAAGAGACCCAGTACTTC
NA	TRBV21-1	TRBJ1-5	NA	CASSKDGQVHQPQHF	TGTGCCAGCAGCAAAGACGGCCAAGTTCATCAGCCCCAGCATTTT
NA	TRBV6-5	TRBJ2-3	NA	CASSRTGTSTDTQYF	TGTGCCAGCAGTCGAACCGGGACTAGCACAGATACGCAGTATTTT
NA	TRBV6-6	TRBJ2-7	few	CASSYSNKYEQYF	TGTGCCAGCAGTTACTCGAACAAGTACGAGCAGTACTTC
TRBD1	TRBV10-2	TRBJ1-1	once	CASSDGTANTEAFF	TGCGCCAGCAGTGACGGGACAGCAAACACTGAAGCTTTCTTT
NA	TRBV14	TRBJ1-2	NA	CASSQSRGAGGYTF	TGTGCCAGCAGCCAGTCTCGGGGCGCGGGAGGCTACACCTTC
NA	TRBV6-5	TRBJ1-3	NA	CASSPYSGNTIYF	TGTGCCAGCAGTCCTTACTCTGGAAACACCATATATTTT
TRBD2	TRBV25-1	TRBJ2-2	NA	CASSDSAGGRTGELFF	TGTGCCAGCAGTGACTCGGCGGGGGGGCGCACCGGGGAGCTGTTTTTT
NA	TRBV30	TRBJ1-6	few	CAWYPLGTSPLHF	TGTGCCTGGTACCCTTTAGGGACTTCACCCCTCCACTTT
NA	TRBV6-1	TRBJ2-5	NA	CASSEGQGFETQYF	TGTGCCAGCAGTGAAGGGCAGGGGTTCGAGACCCAGTACTTC